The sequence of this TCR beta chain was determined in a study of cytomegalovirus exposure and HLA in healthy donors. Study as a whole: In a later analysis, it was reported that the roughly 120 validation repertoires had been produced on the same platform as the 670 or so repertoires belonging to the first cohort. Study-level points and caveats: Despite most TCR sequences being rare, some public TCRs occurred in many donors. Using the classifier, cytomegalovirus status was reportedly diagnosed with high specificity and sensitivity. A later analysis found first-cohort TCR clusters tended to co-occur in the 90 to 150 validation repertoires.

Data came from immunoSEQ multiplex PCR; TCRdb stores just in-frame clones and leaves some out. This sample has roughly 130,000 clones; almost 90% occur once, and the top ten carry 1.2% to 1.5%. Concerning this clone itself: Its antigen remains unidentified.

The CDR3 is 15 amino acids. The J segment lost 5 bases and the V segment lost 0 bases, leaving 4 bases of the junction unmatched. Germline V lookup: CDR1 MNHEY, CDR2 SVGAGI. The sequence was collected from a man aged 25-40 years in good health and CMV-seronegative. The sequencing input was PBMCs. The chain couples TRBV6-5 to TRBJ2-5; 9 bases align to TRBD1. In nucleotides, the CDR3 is TGTGCCAGCAGTTACTCACAGGGGGCAGGGGAGACCCAGTACTTC. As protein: CASSYSQGAGETQYF.